The 28 T cell receptor beta chains below were found in one sample sequenced in a study of T cell responses to AZD1222 COVID-19 vaccine. Generated by immunoSEQ multiplex PCR, the TCRdb table keeps only in-frame clones and is missing some. Among roughly 150,000 clones listed, around 89% were seen once. The material sequenced was peripheral blood, taken on day 0 of MenACWY control vaccination. The receptors derive from an adult in good health.

The chain uses TRBV6-5 and TRBJ2-7, with TRBD2 identical over 11 bases. V lost 0 bases to trimming and J lost 2 bases; unmatched junction nucleotides: 0. CDR3 length: 15 residues. CDR1 and CDR2 from the germline V gene are MNHEY and SVGAGI. The CDR3 loop is CASSYSTSGTYEQYF. The CDR3 region has the DNA TGTGCCAGCAGTTACTCGACTAGCGGGACCTACGAGCAGTACTTC.

The rearrangement links TRBV7-2 to TRBJ1-2; perhaps TRBD1 as D (5 bases). Per germline, CDR1 SGHTA and CDR2 FQGNSA. The CDR3 consists of 16 residues. V lost 2 bases and J 6 bases, leaving 19 bases between the germline ends. The CDR3 coding sequence is TGTGCCAGCAGCTTATTCCCGGGGGTAGCGTCGAATGGCTACACCTTC. It encodes CASSLFPGVASNGYTF.

The rearrangement joins TRBV7-3 to TRBJ1-6; 9 bases match TRBD1. V shed 6 bases and J 10 bases; nucleotides not matched to a gene: 13. The CDR3 spans 16 residues. CDR1 is SGHTA, CDR2 FQGTGA, per germline. This CDR3 is CASSSFPGQGKSPLHF. The CDR3 nucleotides are TGTGCCAGCAGTTCTTTCCCGGGACAGGGTAAATCACCCCTCCACTTT.

The genes are TRBV11-3 and TRBJ2-5, with D tentatively TRBD1 (6 bases). Germline loops: CDR1 SGHNT, CDR2 YENEEA. V lost 4 bases and J lost 1, with 10 bases in between. This CDR3 spans 14 amino acids. CDR3 region: CASSWTDSQETQYF. CDR3 DNA: TGTGCCAGCAGCTGGACGGACAGCCAAGAGACCCAGTACTTC.

The chain couples TRBV5-1 to TRBJ2-1, with 10 bases fitting TRBD1. The CDR3 covers 18 residues. V lost 4 bases to trimming and J lost 6 bases; unmatched junction nucleotides: 16. CDR1 and CDR2 from the germline V gene are SGHRS and YFSETQ. The CDR3 DNA sequence: TGCGCCAGCAGCCCACTCCCTACGGGGACAGGGGTTATCAATGAGCAGTTCTTC. Its translation: CASSPLPTGTGVINEQFF.

The genes are TRBV3-1 (or the pseudogene TRBV3-2) and TRBJ1-5; a possible D gene is TRBD1 (5 bases). Germline CDR1 reads LGHDT; CDR2 reads YNNKEL (reference sequence). There are 13 residues in the CDR3. The V gene lost 1 base and the J gene lost 4 bases, with 5 bases spanning the gap. The CDR3 protein is CASSQAGNQPQHF. CDR3 DNA: TGTGCCAGCAGCCAAGCAGGGAATCAGCCCCAGCATTTT.

This clone showed up just once. The rearrangement links TRBV3-1 (or the pseudogene TRBV3-2) to TRBJ2-5; maybe TRBD1 (6 bases). Germline lookup yields CDR1 LGHDT and CDR2 YNNKEL (reference sequence). The CDR3 covers 13 residues. V was cut by 8 bases and J by 2 bases, with 12 bases left in between. The CDR3 DNA reads as TGTGCCAGCGGAAAGACAGGTCAAGAGACCCAGTACTTC. Protein product: CASGKTGQETQYF.

The V gene is TRBV19, the J gene TRBJ1-5, with TRBD1 matching over 7 bases. J gave up 3 bases and V 3 bases, and 2 bases lay outside the gene matches. This CDR3 region has 14 residues. Germline V lookup: CDR1 LNHDA, CDR2 SQIVND (reference sequence). This CDR3 is CASSITGDNQPQHF. CDR3 nucleotide sequence: TGTGCCAGTAGTATTACAGGGGACAATCAGCCCCAGCATTTT. Supplemented by reference TRBV19 and TRBJ1-5, the full variable domain reads DGGITQSPKYLFRKEGQNVTLSCEQNLNHDAMYWYRQDPGQGLRLIYYSQIVNDFQKGDIAEGYSVSREKKESFPLTVTSAQKNPTAFYLCASSITGDNQPQHFGDGTRLSIL.

This clone appeared a single time. The chain uses TRBV27 and TRBJ2-3; 9 bases align to TRBD2. CDR1 is MNHEY and CDR2 is SMNVEV in the germline V gene (reference sequence). With 2 bases clipped from V and 2 bases from J, the junction kept 5 bases outside the gene matches. The CDR3 has 16 residues. In DNA form, the CDR3 reads TGTGCCAGCAGTTTACTTTCTAGCGGGAACACAGATACGCAGTATTTT. Translating it yields CASSLLSSGNTDTQYF.

The table lists this clone with a count of one. This rearrangement joins TRBV12-3 or TRBV12-4 to TRBJ2-7; 7 bases agree with TRBD2. This CDR3 region has 13 residues. Trimming took 8 bases from V and 5 from J; bases not matched to a gene: 9. The DNA for the CDR3 is TGTGCCAGCCGGAAATCCGGGACTAACGAGCAGTACTTC. Amino acid sequence: CASRKSGTNEQYF.

The V call is TRBV2, the J call TRBJ1-1, with TRBD1 as a possible D gene (5 bases). The germline V and J ends were trimmed by 0 bases and 5 bases, with 10 bases remaining between them. The CDR3 consists of 14 residues. CDR1 and CDR2 from the germline V gene are SNHLY and FYNNEI. The CDR3 bases are TGTGCCAGCAGTGAAGCGTGGGGGAGGACTGAAGCTTTCTTT. Residues: CASSEAWGRTEAFF.

The chain combines TRBV6-5 with TRBJ1-2; no reliable D call. The CDR3 has 15 amino acids. Trimming cost V 0 bases and J 2 bases, with 10 bases left between them. From germline, CDR1 is MNHEY and CDR2 SVGAGI. The CDR3 DNA follows: TGTGCCAGCAGTTACTCGATAGGGCAGAACTATGGCTACACCTTC. It yields the protein CASSYSIGQNYGYTF.

The V call is TRBV28, the J call TRBJ1-6, with 12 bases matching TRBD1. CDR1 is MDHEN and CDR2 is SYDVKM in the germline V gene. The CDR3 runs to 19 residues. V trimming: 6 bases; J trimming: 4 bases; junction bases outside the gene matches: 13. This CDR3 is CASRAAPGQGAGYNSPLHF. CDR3 DNA sequence: TGTGCCAGCAGGGCAGCCCCGGGACAGGGGGCGGGTTATAATTCACCCCTCCACTTT.

The chain couples TRBV4-1 to TRBJ2-5; perhaps TRBD2 as D (6 bases). CDR1 is MGHRA, CDR2 YSYEKL, per germline. The CDR3 runs to 14 residues. V lost 4 bases and J 2 bases, leaving 11 bases between the germline ends. The CDR3 is CASSRSAGQETQYF. The CDR3 nucleotides are TGCGCCAGCAGCCGATCGGCGGGACAAGAGACCCAGTACTTC.

The chain employs TRBV7-2 and TRBJ1-1; the D gene is possibly TRBD1 (6 bases). Per germline, CDR1 SGHTA and CDR2 FQGNSA. The V end lost 5 bases, the J end lost 1 base, and 11 bases lay between the germline ends. The CDR3 loop spans 14 amino acids. This chain's CDR3 is CASSPQGRNTEAFF. In DNA, the CDR3 is TGTGCCAGCAGCCCGCAGGGGCGGAACACTGAAGCTTTCTTT.

The chain couples TRBV11-3 to TRBJ1-6; D ambiguous. CDR1 is SGHNT and CDR2 is YENEEA in the germline V gene. The CDR3 runs to 13 residues. The V and J ends lost 1 base and 6 bases respectively, with 4 bases between them. The CDR3 coding sequence is TGTGCCAGCAGCTTAGGGGGTAATTCACCCCTCCACTTT. It encodes CASSLGGNSPLHF.

The rearrangement joins TRBV5-4 to TRBJ2-5; 13 positions match TRBD2. Germline V CDR1 and CDR2: SGHNT, YYREEE (reference sequence). J was trimmed by 2 bases and V by 7 bases; bases with no gene match: 8. CDR3 length: 16 residues. DNA for the CDR3: TGTGCCAGCGGAGGACGGACTAGCGGGGGACAAGAGACCCAGTACTTC. It specifies CASGGRTSGGQETQYF.

V is TRBV11-2 and J is TRBJ1-2; the match to TRBD1 covers 7 bases. This CDR3 region has 13 residues. J lost 4 bases, V lost 3 bases, and 2 bases had no gene match. Germline V lookup: CDR1 SGHAT, CDR2 FQNNGV. CDR3 in amino acids: CASSLDRIYGYTF. DNA for the CDR3: TGTGCCAGCAGCTTGGACAGGATCTATGGCTACACCTTC.

The genes are TRBV7-8 and TRBJ1-2; the D is unclear. V was shortened by 2 bases and J by 8 bases, with 12 bases between the two germline ends. Germline values: CDR1 SGHVS, CDR2 FQNEAQ. This CDR3 spans 13 amino acids. Here the CDR3 reads CASSLSPSEGYTF. The CDR3, as DNA: TGTGCCAGCAGCTTAAGCCCGTCAGAAGGCTACACCTTC. Drawing the rest from reference TRBV7-8 and TRBJ1-2, the complete variable domain is GAGVSQSPRYKVAKRGQDVALRCDPISGHVSLFWYQQALGQGPEFLTYFQNEAQLDKSGLPSDRFFAERPEGSVSTLKIQRTQQEDSAVYLCASSLSPSEGYTFGSGTRLTVV.

The chain joins TRBV28 to TRBJ2-7; 10 bases fit TRBD1. In germline, CDR1 is MDHEN, CDR2 SYDVKM. The V segment lost 5 bases and the J segment 1 base; nucleotides outside the gene matches: 5. The CDR3 has 15 amino acids. Written as DNA, the CDR3 is TGTGCCAGCAGTGGGCGGACAGGGGGATCCTACGAGCAGTACTTC. This sequence encodes CASSGRTGGSYEQYF.

This clone was picked up one time. This sequence joins TRBV18 and TRBJ2-5, with D unresolved. V gave up 2 bases and J gave up 5 bases, with 12 bases separating them. In germline, CDR1 is KGHSH, CDR2 LQKENI. CDR3 length equals 14 residues. As DNA, the CDR3 is TGTGCCAGCTCACCAGGACCGGACGGGGAGACCCAGTACTTC. This gives the protein CASSPGPDGETQYF. The full variable domain, rest sourced from reference TRBV18 and TRBJ2-5, is NAGVMQNPRHLVRRRGQEARLRCSPMKGHSHVYWYRQLPEEGLKFMVYLQKENIIDESGMPKERFSAEFPKEGPSILRIQQVVRGDSAAYFCASSPGPDGETQYFGPGTRLLVL.

The chain links TRBV3-1 (or the pseudogene TRBV3-2) to TRBJ1-1, with 7 bases lining up with TRBD1. J gave up 1 base and V 2 bases, and 13 bases lay outside the gene matches. The CDR3 length is 18 residues. Germline V gene sequence: CDR1 LGHDT, CDR2 YNNKEL (reference sequence). Written as DNA, the CDR3 is TGTGCCAGCAGCCAACCCGGCGACAGGGCGGAGTGGAACACTGAAGCTTTCTTT. Translation gives CASSQPGDRAEWNTEAFF.

The V gene is TRBV10-3, the J gene TRBJ1-6; D is unresolved. Germline CDR1 reads ENHRY; CDR2 reads SYGVKD. V was clipped by 5 bases and J by 10 bases, with 12 bases between them. The CDR3 contains 13 residues. The DNA of the CDR3 is TGTGCCATCAGTACTGGAGAAGTCTCACCCCTCCACTTT. This translates into CAISTGEVSPLHF.

The chain has TRBV19 and TRBJ1-2, with a tentative D call TRBD1 (5 bases). Germline loops: CDR1 LNHDA, CDR2 SQIVND (reference sequence). V lost 3 bases, J lost 8 bases, and 10 bases lay in between. The CDR3 is made up of 12 amino acids. CDR3 sequence (DNA): TGTGCCAGTAGTATCGTCGAGGGGGGCTACACCTTC. This gives the protein CASSIVEGGYTF.

The CDR3 reads CSASRDSNTEAFF. As DNA, the CDR3 is TGCAGTGCTAGTAGGGACAGCAACACTGAAGCTTTCTTT. The chain has TRBV20-1 and TRBJ1-1; 7 bases line up with TRBD1. V lost 3 bases, J lost 2 bases, and 3 bases stayed unmatched. Germline-derived CDR1 and CDR2 are DFQATT and SNEGSKA (reference sequence). This CDR3 comprises 13 residues.

This rearrangement joins TRBV6-5 to TRBJ1-2; tentative D call: TRBD1 (5 bases). CDR1 and CDR2 from the germline V gene are MNHEY and SVGAGI. V was pared by 0 bases and J by 1 base, with 9 bases between. This CDR3 contains 15 residues. CDR3 sequence reads: CASSYSWTFNYGYTF. The DNA for the CDR3 is TGTGCCAGCAGTTACTCTTGGACATTTAACTATGGCTACACCTTC.

This sequence joins TRBV5-1 and TRBJ1-1; D is unresolved. Trimming took off 4 bases at V and 4 bases at J, with 20 bases between the two ends. The CDR3 covers 16 residues. The germline V gene has CDR1 SGHRS and CDR2 YFSETQ. CDR3 coding DNA: TGCGCCAGCAGCCCGGCCCCAGGTGGGGTTGGCACTGAAGCTTTCTTT. Translated: CASSPAPGGVGTEAFF.

The chain combines TRBV5-8 with TRBJ1-1; a weak D match, TRBD1 (6 bases). This CDR3 has 11 residues. Germline V CDR1 and CDR2: SGHTS, YDEGEE. The V gene lost 10 bases and the J gene lost 6 bases, with 13 bases spanning the gap. CDR3: CAAGGRAEAFF. As DNA, the CDR3 is TGTGCCGCCGGGGGCAGGGCTGAAGCTTTCTTT.